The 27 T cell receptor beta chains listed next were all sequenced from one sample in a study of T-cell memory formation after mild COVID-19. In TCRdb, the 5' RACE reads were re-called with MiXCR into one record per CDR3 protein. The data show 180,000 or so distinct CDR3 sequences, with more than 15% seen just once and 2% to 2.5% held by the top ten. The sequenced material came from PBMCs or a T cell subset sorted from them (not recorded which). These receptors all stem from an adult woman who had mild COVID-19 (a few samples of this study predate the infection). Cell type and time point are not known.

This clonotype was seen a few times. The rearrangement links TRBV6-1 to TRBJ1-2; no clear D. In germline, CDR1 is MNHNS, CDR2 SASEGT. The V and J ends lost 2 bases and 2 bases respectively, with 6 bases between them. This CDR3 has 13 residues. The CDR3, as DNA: TGTGCCAGCAGTGAACAGGTGAACTATGGCTACACCTTC. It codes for CASSEQVNYGYTF.

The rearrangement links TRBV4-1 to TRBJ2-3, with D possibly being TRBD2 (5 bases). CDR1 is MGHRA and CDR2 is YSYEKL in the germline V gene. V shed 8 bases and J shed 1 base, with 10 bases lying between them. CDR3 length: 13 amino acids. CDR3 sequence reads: CASQKEGTDTQYF. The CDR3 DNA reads TGCGCCAGCCAAAAGGAGGGCACAGATACGCAGTATTTT.

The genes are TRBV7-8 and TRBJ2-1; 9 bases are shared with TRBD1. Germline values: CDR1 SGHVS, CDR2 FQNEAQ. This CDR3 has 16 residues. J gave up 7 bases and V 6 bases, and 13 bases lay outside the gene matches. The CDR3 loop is CASRLRDRALGNEQFF. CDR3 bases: TGTGCCAGCAGGTTGCGGGACAGGGCGTTGGGGAATGAGCAGTTCTTC.

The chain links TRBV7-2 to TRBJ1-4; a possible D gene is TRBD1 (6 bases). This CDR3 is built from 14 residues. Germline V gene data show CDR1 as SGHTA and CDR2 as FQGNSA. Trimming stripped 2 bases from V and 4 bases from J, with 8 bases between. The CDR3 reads CASSLQGINEKLFF. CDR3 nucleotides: TGTGCCAGCAGCTTACAGGGGATTAATGAAAAACTGTTTTTT. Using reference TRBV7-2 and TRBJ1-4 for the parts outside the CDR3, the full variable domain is GAGVSQSPSNKVTEKGKDVELRCDPISGHTALYWYRQSLGQGLEFLIYFQGNSAPDKSGLPSDRFSAERTGGSVSTLTIQRTQQEDSAVYLCASSLQGINEKLFFGSGTQLSVL.

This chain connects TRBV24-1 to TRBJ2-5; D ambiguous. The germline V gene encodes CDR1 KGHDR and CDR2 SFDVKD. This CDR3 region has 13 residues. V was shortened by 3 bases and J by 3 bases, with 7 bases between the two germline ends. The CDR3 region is CATSDGYKETQYF. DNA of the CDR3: TGTGCCACCAGTGATGGCTATAAAGAGACCCAGTACTTC.

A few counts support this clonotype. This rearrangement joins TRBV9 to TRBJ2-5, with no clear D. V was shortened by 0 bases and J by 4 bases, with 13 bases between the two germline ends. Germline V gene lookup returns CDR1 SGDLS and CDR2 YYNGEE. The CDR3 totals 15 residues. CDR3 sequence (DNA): TGTGCCAGCAGCGTAGGGGGTGGCCCCAGAGAGACCCAGTACTTC. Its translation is CASSVGGGPRETQYF.

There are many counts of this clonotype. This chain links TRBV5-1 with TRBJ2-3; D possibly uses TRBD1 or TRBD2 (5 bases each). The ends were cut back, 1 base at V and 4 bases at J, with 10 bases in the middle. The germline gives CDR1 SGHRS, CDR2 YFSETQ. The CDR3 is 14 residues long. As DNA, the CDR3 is TGCGCCAGCAGCTTGCCAGGGAGAGCAGATACGCAGTATTTT. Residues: CASSLPGRADTQYF.

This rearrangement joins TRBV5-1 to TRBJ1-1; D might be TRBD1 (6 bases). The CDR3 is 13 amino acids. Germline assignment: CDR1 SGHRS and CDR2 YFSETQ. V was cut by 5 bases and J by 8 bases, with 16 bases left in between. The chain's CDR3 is CASSHARGREAFF. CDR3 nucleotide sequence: TGCGCCAGCAGTCATGCCAGGGGTAGAGAAGCTTTCTTT.

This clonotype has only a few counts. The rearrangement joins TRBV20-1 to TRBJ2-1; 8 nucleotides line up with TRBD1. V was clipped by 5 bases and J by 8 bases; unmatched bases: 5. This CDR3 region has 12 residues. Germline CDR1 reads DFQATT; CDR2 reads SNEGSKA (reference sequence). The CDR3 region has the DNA TGCAGTGCTTCGGACAGGGCCGATGAGCAGTTCTTC. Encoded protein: CSASDRADEQFF.

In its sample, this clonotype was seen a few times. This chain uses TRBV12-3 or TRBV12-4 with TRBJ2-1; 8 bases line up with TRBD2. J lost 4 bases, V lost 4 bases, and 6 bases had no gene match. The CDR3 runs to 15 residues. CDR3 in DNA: TGTGCCAGCAGTTCCGGGACTAGGGCGTACAATGAGCAGTTCTTC. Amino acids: CASSSGTRAYNEQFF.

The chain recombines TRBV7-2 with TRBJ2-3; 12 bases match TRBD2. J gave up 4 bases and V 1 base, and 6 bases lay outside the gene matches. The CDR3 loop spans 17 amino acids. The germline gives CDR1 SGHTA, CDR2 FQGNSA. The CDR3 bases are TGTGCCAGCAGCTTAGATCGGCTAGCGGGAGGGCCAGATACGCAGTATTTT. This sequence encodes CASSLDRLAGGPDTQYF.

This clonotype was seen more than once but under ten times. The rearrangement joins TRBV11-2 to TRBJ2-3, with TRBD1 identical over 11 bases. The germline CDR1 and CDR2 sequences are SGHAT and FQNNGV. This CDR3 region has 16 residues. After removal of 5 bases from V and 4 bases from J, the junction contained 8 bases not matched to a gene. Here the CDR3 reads CASSIRDRGFADTQYF. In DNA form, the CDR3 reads TGTGCCAGCAGCATCCGGGACAGGGGGTTCGCAGATACGCAGTATTTT.

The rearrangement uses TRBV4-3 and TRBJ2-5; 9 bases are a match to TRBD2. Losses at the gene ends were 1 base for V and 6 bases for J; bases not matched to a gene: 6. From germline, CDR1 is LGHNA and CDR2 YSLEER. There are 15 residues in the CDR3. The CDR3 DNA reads TGCGCCAGCAGCCAAGGGGGTAGCGGGAGCCAGACCCAGTACTTC. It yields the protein CASSQGGSGSQTQYF.

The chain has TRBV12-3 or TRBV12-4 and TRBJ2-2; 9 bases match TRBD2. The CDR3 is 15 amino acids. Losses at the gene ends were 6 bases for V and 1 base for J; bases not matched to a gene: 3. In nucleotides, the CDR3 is TGTGCCAGCAGCCTTAGCGGGAGGAACACCGGGGAGCTGTTTTTT. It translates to CASSLSGRNTGELFF.

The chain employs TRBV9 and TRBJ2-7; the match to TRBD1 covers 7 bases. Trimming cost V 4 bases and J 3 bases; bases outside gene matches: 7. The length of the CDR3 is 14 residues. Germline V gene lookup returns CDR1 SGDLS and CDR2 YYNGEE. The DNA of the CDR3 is TGTGCCAGCAGCCCCTCGGGACAGAACTACGAGCAGTACTTC. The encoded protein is CASSPSGQNYEQYF.

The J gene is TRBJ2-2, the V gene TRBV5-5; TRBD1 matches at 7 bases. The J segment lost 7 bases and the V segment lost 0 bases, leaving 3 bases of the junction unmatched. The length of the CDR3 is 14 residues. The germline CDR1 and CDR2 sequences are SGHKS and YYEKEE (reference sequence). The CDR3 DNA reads TGTGCCAGCAGCTTGGTCGCAGGGGGCGGGGAGCTGTTTTTT. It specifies CASSLVAGGGELFF.

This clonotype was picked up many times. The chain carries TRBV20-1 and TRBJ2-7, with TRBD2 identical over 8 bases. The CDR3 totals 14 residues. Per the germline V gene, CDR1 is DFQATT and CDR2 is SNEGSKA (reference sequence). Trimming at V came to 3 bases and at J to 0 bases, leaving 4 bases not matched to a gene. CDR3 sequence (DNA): TGCAGTGCTAGGGAAGGGACTAGCTCCTACGAGCAGTACTTC. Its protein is CSAREGTSSYEQYF.

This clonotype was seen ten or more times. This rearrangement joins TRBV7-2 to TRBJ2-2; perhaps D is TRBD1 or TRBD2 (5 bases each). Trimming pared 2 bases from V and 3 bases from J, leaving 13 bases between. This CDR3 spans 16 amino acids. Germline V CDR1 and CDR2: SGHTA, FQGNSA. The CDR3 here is CASSLLRGPHTGELFF. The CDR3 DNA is TGTGCCAGCAGCTTATTAAGGGGACCCCACACCGGGGAGCTGTTTTTT. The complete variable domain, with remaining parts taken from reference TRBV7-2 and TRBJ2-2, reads GAGVSQSPSNKVTEKGKDVELRCDPISGHTALYWYRQSLGQGLEFLIYFQGNSAPDKSGLPSDRFSAERTGGSVSTLTIQRTQQEDSAVYLCASSLLRGPHTGELFFGEGSRLTVL.

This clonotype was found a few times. The CDR3 DNA reads as TGTGCCAGCAGCTTAGGGGTCGAGCAGTACTTC. Protein product: CASSLGVEQYF. The chain combines TRBV7-9 with TRBJ2-7, with D unclear. The germline gives CDR1 SEHNR, CDR2 FQNEAQ (reference sequence). V dropped 1 base and J dropped 6 bases, with 4 bases sitting between them. CDR3 length equals 11 residues.

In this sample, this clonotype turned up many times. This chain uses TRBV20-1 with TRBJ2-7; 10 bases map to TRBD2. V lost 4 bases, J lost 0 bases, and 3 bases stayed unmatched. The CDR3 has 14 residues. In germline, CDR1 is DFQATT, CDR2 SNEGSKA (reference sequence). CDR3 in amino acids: CSANPSGSSYEQYF. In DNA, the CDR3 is TGCAGTGCTAATCCTAGCGGGAGCTCCTACGAGCAGTACTTC.

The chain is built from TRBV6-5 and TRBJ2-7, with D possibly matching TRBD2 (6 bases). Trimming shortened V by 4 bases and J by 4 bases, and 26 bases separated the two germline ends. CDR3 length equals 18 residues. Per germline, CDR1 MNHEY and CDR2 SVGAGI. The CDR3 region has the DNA TGTGCCAGCAGTTCCATGGGGGGTTGGGGTTCTATGAGATACGAGCAGTACTTC. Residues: CASSSMGGWGSMRYEQYF.

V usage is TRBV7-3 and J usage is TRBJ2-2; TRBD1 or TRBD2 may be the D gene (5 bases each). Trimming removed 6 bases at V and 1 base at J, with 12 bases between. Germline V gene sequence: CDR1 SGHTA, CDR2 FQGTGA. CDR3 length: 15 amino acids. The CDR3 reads CASRAGTVNTGELFF. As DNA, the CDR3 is TGTGCCAGCAGAGCCGGGACCGTGAACACCGGGGAGCTGTTTTTT.

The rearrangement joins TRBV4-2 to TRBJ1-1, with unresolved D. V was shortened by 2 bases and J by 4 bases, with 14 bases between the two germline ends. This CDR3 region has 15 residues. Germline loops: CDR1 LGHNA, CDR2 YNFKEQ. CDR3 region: CASSQILGPGTEAFF. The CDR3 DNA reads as TGTGCCAGCAGCCAAATCCTCGGACCGGGCACTGAAGCTTTCTTT.

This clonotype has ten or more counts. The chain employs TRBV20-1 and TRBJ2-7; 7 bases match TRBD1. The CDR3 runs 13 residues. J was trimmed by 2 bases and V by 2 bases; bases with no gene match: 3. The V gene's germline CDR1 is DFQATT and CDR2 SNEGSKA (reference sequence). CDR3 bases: TGCAGTGCTAGACCAGGGGGACCCTACGAGCAGTACTTC. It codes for CSARPGGPYEQYF.

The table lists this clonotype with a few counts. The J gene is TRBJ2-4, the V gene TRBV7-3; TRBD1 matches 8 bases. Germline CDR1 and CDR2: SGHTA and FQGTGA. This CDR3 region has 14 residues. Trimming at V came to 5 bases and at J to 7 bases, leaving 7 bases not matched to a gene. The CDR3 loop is CASSPQGAWNIQYF. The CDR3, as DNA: TGTGCCAGCAGCCCCCAGGGGGCATGGAACATTCAGTACTTC. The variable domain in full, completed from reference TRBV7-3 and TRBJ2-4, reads GAGVSQTPSNKVTEKGKYVELRCDPISGHTALYWYRQSLGQGPEFLIYFQGTGAADDSGLPNDRFFAVRPEGSVSTLKIQRTERGDSAVYLCASSPQGAWNIQYFGAGTRLSVL.

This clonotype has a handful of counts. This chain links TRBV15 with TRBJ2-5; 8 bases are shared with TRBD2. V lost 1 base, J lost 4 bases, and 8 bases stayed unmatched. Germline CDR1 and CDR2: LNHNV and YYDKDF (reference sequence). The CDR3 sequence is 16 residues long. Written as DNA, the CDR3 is TGTGCCACCAGCAGAGTAGCGGGGCTAAGTGGAGAGACCCAGTACTTC. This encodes CATSRVAGLSGETQYF.

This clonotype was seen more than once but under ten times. CDR3 DNA: TGCAGCGCTAATACAGGGAGGGTAACTGAAGCTTTCTTT. This sequence encodes CSANTGRVTEAFF. The chain uses TRBV29-1 and TRBJ1-1, with D possibly TRBD1 on 6 matching bases. Trimming pared 7 bases from V and 5 bases from J, leaving 17 bases between. Germline V gives CDR1 SQVTM, CDR2 ANQGSEA. The CDR3 length is 13 residues.